This T cell receptor beta chain stems from a study of Graves' ophthalmopathy and Graves' hyperthyroidism. The study amplified TCR beta CDR3 regions using RNA transcripts. The first-round RT-PCR employed HTBI primers together with the Qiagen OneStep RT-PCR kit. A multiplex PCR was then performed as the second round. One entry per CDR3 protein, called by TCRdb with MiXCR from the multiplex PCR reads. The repertoire has about 740,000 distinct CDR3 sequences, about 44% of them found once; the top ten carry 40% to 55%. The length of the CDR3 is 12 residues. Germline CDR1 reads SQVTM; CDR2 reads ANQGSEA. This chain uses TRBV29-1 with TRBJ2-7, with D uncertain. The J call may be in error: the DNA end matches TRBJ2-1 better. The TCR sequence derives from an adult man with Graves' ophthalmopathy. Specimen: peripheral blood. The CDR3 is CSSLGVDNEQFF. The CDR3 nucleotides are TGCAGCTCTCTTGGGGTGGACAATGAGCAGTTCTTC.